Presented here are 25 T cell receptor beta chains from one specimen sequenced in a study of blood T cells in healthy people across ages. It was with a sample-barcoded 5' primer and a J-beta primer mix that a second PCR of roughly 7 to 12 cycles was run. TCRdb reprocessed the 5' RACE reads with MiXCR, giving one entry per CDR3 protein. This repertoire shows around 1,500,000 distinct CDR3 sequences, 42% found once; its top ten account for 7% to 9.5%. Sequencing used blood. The origin of the receptors is a young woman in good health.

At least ten counts were recorded for this clonotype. The gene calls are TRBV20-1 and TRBJ2-3; D gene unclear. V gave up 1 base and J gave up 0 bases, with 5 bases separating them. Germline CDR1 is DFQATT and CDR2 is SNEGSKA (reference sequence). CDR3 length equals 13 residues. The CDR3 sequence: CSARVLSTDTQYF. As DNA, the CDR3 is TGCAGTGCTAGAGTGTTAAGCACAGATACGCAGTATTTT.

The rearrangement joins TRBV20-1 to TRBJ1-4; 9 positions match TRBD1. The CDR3 totals 13 residues. V lost 6 bases and J lost 8; bases outside the gene matches: 7. Germline CDR1 and CDR2: DFQATT and SNEGSKA (reference sequence). The CDR3, as DNA: TGCAGTGCAGAGTACAGGGGGCACGAAAAACTGTTTTTT. It specifies CSAEYRGHEKLFF.

The CDR3, as DNA: TGTGCCAGCAGCGATGCCAATGAGCAGTTCTTC. Translating gives CASSDANEQFF. V usage is TRBV7-9 and J usage is TRBJ2-1, with D hard to call. CDR3 length: 11 residues. The germline V gene encodes CDR1 SEHNR and CDR2 FQNEAQ (reference sequence). Between the trimmed V and J ends, which lost 5 bases and 6 bases, there was a span of 5 bases.

The rearrangement uses TRBV2 and TRBJ2-4, with a tentative D call TRBD2 (6 bases). With 6 bases removed from V and 1 base from J, the gap between germline ends came to 31 bases. Per germline, CDR1 SNHLY and CDR2 FYNNEI. The CDR3 has 21 amino acids. The CDR3 here is CASSPRRLREAGPEAKNIQYF. CDR3 DNA: TGTGCCAGCAGCCCCCGCCGTCTAAGGGAGGCGGGCCCAGAGGCCAAAAACATTCAGTACTTC.

The rearrangement uses TRBV3-1 and TRBJ2-5, with 10 nucleotides matching TRBD1. Germline CDR1 reads LGHDT; CDR2 reads YNNKEL (reference sequence). Trimming at V came to 0 bases and at J to 4 bases, leaving 8 bases not matched to a gene. CDR3 length: 17 residues. CDR3 in amino acids: CASSQDRGTGAGETQYF. DNA for the CDR3: TGTGCCAGCAGCCAAGATCGGGGGACAGGGGCCGGAGAGACCCAGTACTTC.

The J gene is TRBJ2-2, the V gene TRBV9; D perhaps matches TRBD1 (6 bases). Trimming pared 3 bases from V and 0 bases from J, leaving 9 bases between. There are 15 residues in the CDR3. Germline CDR1 reads SGDLS; CDR2 reads YYNGEE. CDR3 nucleotides: TGTGCCAGCAGCGCGGGACACTCGAACACCGGGGAGCTGTTTTTT. This translates into CASSAGHSNTGELFF.

The V gene is TRBV20-1, the J gene TRBJ2-1, with a possible D match to TRBD2 (6 bases). This CDR3 contains 15 residues. Germline assignment: CDR1 DFQATT and CDR2 SNEGSKA (reference sequence). The V end was cut by 5 bases, the J end by 9 bases, with 23 bases between. The CDR3 DNA reads as TGCAGTGCTCGCACCGCGGGGAGTAGCGGCGGTGAGCAGTTCTTC. It yields the protein CSARTAGSSGGEQFF.

This rearrangement joins TRBV18 to TRBJ1-1; D is ambiguous. The germline gives CDR1 KGHSH, CDR2 LQKENI. The CDR3 sequence is 14 residues long. V gave up 2 bases and J gave up 0 bases, with 7 bases separating them. The CDR3 region is CASSPSQMNTEAFF. The CDR3 DNA sequence: TGTGCCAGCTCACCATCTCAGATGAACACTGAAGCTTTCTTT. The full variable domain, in which reference TRBV18 and TRBJ1-1 provide the parts outside the CDR3, is NAGVMQNPRHLVRRRGQEARLRCSPMKGHSHVYWYRQLPEEGLKFMVYLQKENIIDESGMPKERFSAEFPKEGPSILRIQQVVRGDSAAYFCASSPSQMNTEAFFGQGTRLTVV.

The CDR3: CAIIAKEANQPQHF. The CDR3 nucleotides read TGTGCCATCATTGCAAAGGAAGCCAATCAGCCCCAGCATTTT. The V gene is TRBV10-3, the J gene TRBJ1-5; D remains ambiguous. The V gene lost 7 bases and the J gene lost 3 bases, with 13 bases spanning the gap. Per the germline V gene, CDR1 is ENHRY and CDR2 is SYGVKD. This CDR3 is 14 amino acids long.

The chain links TRBV10-3 to TRBJ2-2, with D unclear. The CDR3 extends over 14 amino acids. Germline values: CDR1 ENHRY, CDR2 SYGVKD. Trimming shortened V by 6 bases and J by 0 bases, and 8 bases separated the two germline ends. CDR3 DNA sequence: TGTGCCATCAGCCCCCGAACGAACACCGGGGAGCTGTTTTTT. Encoded protein: CAISPRTNTGELFF.

This rearrangement joins TRBV2 to TRBJ2-5; D is uncertain. V lost 7 bases and J lost 5, with 14 bases in between. Per the germline V gene, CDR1 is SNHLY and CDR2 is FYNNEI. There are 13 residues in the CDR3. CDR3 amino acids: CASMASAMETQYF. In DNA, the CDR3 is TGTGCCAGCATGGCCAGCGCAATGGAGACCCAGTACTTC.

The chain carries TRBV5-5 and TRBJ1-2; 7 nucleotides agree with TRBD1. The CDR3 is 14 amino acids. After removal of 4 bases from V and 4 bases from J, the junction contained 7 bases not matched to a gene. Germline CDR1 is SGHKS and CDR2 is YYEKEE (reference sequence). The CDR3 DNA is TGTGCCAGCAGCCTCCAGGGGGACACCTATGGCTACACCTTC. Translation: CASSLQGDTYGYTF. The full variable domain, its missing parts supplied by reference TRBV5-5 and TRBJ1-2, is DAGVTQSPTHLIKTRGQQVTLRCSPISGHKSVSWYQQVLGQGPQFIFQYYEKEERGRGNFPDRFSARQFPNYSSELNVNALLLGDSALYLCASSLQGDTYGYTFGSGTRLTVV.

The J gene is TRBJ1-2, the V gene TRBV2; 9 bases fit TRBD1. With 9 bases clipped from V and 2 bases from J, the junction kept 10 bases outside the gene matches. CDR1 is SNHLY and CDR2 is FYNNEI in the germline V gene. The CDR3 runs to 15 residues. Written as DNA, the CDR3 is TGTGCCAGAGAGTCCCCGGGACAGGGAAACTATGGCTACACCTTC. Its translation: CARESPGQGNYGYTF.

The chain carries TRBV20-1 and TRBJ1-4; 7 bases align to TRBD1. Germline loops: CDR1 DFQATT, CDR2 SNEGSKA (reference sequence). With 5 bases clipped from V and 2 bases from J, the junction kept 2 bases outside the gene matches. The CDR3 extends over 13 amino acids. CDR3 nucleotide sequence: TGCAGTGCTGAGGACAGGACTAATGAAAAACTGTTTTTT. As protein: CSAEDRTNEKLFF.

This clonotype was counted between two and nine times. CDR3: CASSLLRTGDNYEQYF. CDR3 sequence (DNA): TGTGCCAGCAGTTTATTAAGGACAGGGGATAACTACGAGCAGTACTTC. The chain has TRBV27 and TRBJ2-7; TRBD1 aligns across 9 bases. The CDR3 covers 16 residues. V shed 1 base, J shed 3 bases, and the junction held 7 bases outside the gene matches. The germline V gene encodes CDR1 MNHEY and CDR2 SMNVEV (reference sequence).

The genes are TRBV12-3 or TRBV12-4 and TRBJ1-3; a possible D gene is TRBD1 (6 bases). The CDR3 totals 14 residues. V lost 5 bases, J lost 1 base, and 9 bases lay in between. CDR3 region: CASSQQGSGNTIYF. Here the CDR3 DNA reads TGTGCCAGCAGTCAGCAGGGGTCTGGAAACACCATATATTTT.

This chain joins TRBV4-1 and TRBJ2-1; TRBD2 is a possible D gene (5 bases). CDR1 MGHRA and CDR2 YSYEKL come from the germline V gene. This CDR3 comprises 14 residues. Deletions cut 4 bases from V and 8 bases from J, with 15 bases between. The CDR3 spells CASSLGPAGDEQFF. The CDR3 DNA reads TGCGCCAGCAGCCTCGGACCCGCCGGGGATGAGCAGTTCTTC.

V usage is TRBV2 and J usage is TRBJ2-2; D assignment may be TRBD1 or TRBD2 (5 bases each). With 4 bases removed from V and 2 bases from J, the gap between germline ends came to 11 bases. The CDR3 length is 15 residues. Germline CDR1 SNHLY, CDR2 FYNNEI. Here the CDR3 DNA reads TGTGCCAGCAGTGTTGGGACGCAAAACACCGGGGAGCTGTTTTTT. Amino acid sequence: CASSVGTQNTGELFF.

The genes are TRBV4-1 and TRBJ2-3; 10 bases line up with TRBD2. The CDR3 totals 19 residues. The V and J ends lost 1 base and 0 bases, in that order; junction bases with no gene match: 10. Germline V gene sequence: CDR1 MGHRA, CDR2 YSYEKL. The CDR3 loop is CASSQASGGLAISTDTQYF. The CDR3 region has the DNA TGCGCCAGCAGCCAAGCCTCCGGGGGACTAGCGATTAGCACAGATACGCAGTATTTT.

The genes are TRBV4-2 and TRBJ2-3; 15 bases fit TRBD2. This CDR3 has 16 amino acids. The trim removed 1 base at V and 8 bases at J, leaving 4 bases unmatched. CDR1 and CDR2 (germline): LGHNA, YNFKEQ. Here the CDR3 reads CASSQGTSGGVGTQYF. In DNA, the CDR3 is TGTGCCAGCAGCCAAGGGACTAGCGGGGGGGTTGGTACGCAGTATTTT.

The chain employs TRBV6-1 and TRBJ2-4; tentatively, D is TRBD1 or TRBD2 (7 bases each). The length of the CDR3 is 14 residues. Germline CDR1 and CDR2: MNHNS and SASEGT. V was pared by 5 bases and J by 13 bases, with 21 bases between. CDR3 bases: TGTGCCAGCAGTTTAGACAGGGCCCTGGGGGGGCAGTACTTC. It encodes CASSLDRALGGQYF.

Points on this clonotype: Its ends do not fully match the called genes, so a read error is possible. The rearrangement links TRBV6-1 to TRBJ1-2; D not certain. The CDR3 runs 11 residues. CDR1 and CDR2 (germline): MNHNS, SASEGT. The DNA of the CDR3 is TGTGCCTGCAGTCTAAATAATGGCTACACCTTC. It translates to CACSLNNGYTF.

The chain recombines TRBV7-6 with TRBJ2-5; D is possibly TRBD1 or TRBD2 (5 bases each). Trimming took 5 bases from V and 2 from J, leaving 12 bases between them. From germline, CDR1 is SGHVS and CDR2 FNYEAQ. This CDR3 is built from 14 residues. This chain's CDR3 is CASSAPGRQETQYF. CDR3 nucleotide sequence: TGTGCCAGCAGCGCCCCGGGACGACAAGAGACCCAGTACTTC.

To note about this clonotype: The junction departs from the called germline gene at one end, perhaps through a read error. V gene TRBV5-6 combines with J gene TRBJ1-1, with D perhaps TRBD1 (5 bases). CDR1 and CDR2 from the germline V gene are SGHDT and YYEEEE. This CDR3 contains 15 residues. The CDR3 is CASILQGRSGTEAFF. CDR3 DNA: TGTGCCAGCATCTTGCAGGGACGATCGGGGACTGAAGCTTTCTTT. Full variable domain (rest looked up from reference TRBV5-6 and TRBJ1-1): DAGVTQSPTHLIKTRGQQVTLRCSPKSGHDTVSWYQQALGQGPQFIFQYYEEEERQRGNFPDRFSGHQFPNYSSELNVNALLLGDSALYLCASILQGRSGTEAFFGQGTRLTVV.

This clonotype was seen only once. V is TRBV6-1 and J is TRBJ2-7; no definite D call. The J call may be wrong; the DNA end is better matched by TRBJ2-5. CDR1 is MNHNS and CDR2 is SASEGT in the germline V gene. CDR3 length: 13 residues. CDR3 sequence (DNA): TGTGCCAGCAGTTATGCCGTACAAGAGACCCAGTACTTC. Protein: CASSYAVQETQYF.